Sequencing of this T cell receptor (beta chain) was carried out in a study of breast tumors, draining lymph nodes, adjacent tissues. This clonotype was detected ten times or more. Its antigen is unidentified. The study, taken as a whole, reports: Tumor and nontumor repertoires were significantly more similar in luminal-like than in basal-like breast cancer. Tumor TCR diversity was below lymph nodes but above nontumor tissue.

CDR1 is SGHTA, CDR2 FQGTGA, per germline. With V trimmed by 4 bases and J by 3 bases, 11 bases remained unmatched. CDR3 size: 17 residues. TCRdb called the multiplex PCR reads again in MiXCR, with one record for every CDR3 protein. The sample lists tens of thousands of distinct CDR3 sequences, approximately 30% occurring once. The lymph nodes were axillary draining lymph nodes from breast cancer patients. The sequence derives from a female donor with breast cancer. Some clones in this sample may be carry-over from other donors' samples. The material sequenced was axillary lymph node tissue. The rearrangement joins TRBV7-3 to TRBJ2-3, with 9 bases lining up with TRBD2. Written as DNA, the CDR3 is TGTGCCAGCAGCTCGCAGATAGCGGGAGTATCGACAGATACGCAGTATTTT. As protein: CASSSQIAGVSTDTQYF. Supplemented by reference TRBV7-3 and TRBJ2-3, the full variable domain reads GAGVSQTPSNKVTEKGKYVELRCDPISGHTALYWYRQSLGQGPEFLIYFQGTGAADDSGLPNDRFFAVRPEGSVSTLKIQRTERGDSAVYLCASSSQIAGVSTDTQYFGPGTRLTVL.